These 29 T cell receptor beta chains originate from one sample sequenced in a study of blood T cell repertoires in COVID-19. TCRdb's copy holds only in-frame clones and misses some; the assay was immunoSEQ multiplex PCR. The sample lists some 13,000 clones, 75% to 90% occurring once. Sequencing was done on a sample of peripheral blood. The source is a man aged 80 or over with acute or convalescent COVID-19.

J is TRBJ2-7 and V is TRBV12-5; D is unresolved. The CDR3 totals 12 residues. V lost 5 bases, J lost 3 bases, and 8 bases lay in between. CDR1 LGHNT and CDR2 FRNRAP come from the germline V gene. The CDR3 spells CASGEEYYEQYF. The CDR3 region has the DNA TGTGCTAGTGGTGAGGAGTACTACGAGCAGTACTTC.

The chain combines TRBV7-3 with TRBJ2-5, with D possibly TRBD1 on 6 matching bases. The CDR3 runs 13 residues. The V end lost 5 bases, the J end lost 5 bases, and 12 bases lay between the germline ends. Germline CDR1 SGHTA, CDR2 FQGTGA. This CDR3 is CASSIGGPETQYF. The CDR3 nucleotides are TGTGCCAGCAGCATAGGGGGACCGGAGACCCAGTACTTC.

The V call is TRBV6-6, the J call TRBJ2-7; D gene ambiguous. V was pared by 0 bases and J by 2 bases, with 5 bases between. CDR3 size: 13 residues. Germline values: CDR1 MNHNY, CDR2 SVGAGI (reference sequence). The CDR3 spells CASSYSRAYEQYF. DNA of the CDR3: TGTGCCAGCAGTTACTCGAGAGCCTACGAGCAGTACTTC.

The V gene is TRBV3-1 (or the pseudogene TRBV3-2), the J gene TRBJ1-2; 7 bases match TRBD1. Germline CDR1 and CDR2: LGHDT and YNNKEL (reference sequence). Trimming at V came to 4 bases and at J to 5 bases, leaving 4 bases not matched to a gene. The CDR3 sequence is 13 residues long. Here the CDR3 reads CASSRDSLYGYTF. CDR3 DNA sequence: TGTGCCAGCAGCCGGGACAGCCTTTATGGCTACACCTTC.

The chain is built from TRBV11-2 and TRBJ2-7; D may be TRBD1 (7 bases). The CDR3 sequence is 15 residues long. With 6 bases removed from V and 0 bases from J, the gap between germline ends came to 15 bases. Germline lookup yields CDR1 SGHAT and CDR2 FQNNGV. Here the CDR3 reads CASRAGRDSSYEQYF. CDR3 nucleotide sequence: TGTGCCAGCAGAGCGGGCCGGGACAGCTCCTACGAGCAGTACTTC.

Written as DNA, the CDR3 is TGTGCCAGCAGCCTAAGGACAGGGGGGGGCACAGATACGCAGTATTTT. It yields the protein CASSLRTGGGTDTQYF. V gene TRBV5-6 combines with J gene TRBJ2-3; 10 positions match TRBD1. This CDR3 contains 16 residues. Germline values: CDR1 SGHDT, CDR2 YYEEEE. The V segment lost 4 bases and the J segment 1 base; nucleotides outside the gene matches: 6.

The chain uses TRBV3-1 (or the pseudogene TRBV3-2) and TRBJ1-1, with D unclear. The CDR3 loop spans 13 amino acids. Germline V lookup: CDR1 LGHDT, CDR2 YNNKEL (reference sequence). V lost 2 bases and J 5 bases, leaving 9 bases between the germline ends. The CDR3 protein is CASSQLQRTEAFF. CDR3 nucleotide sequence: TGTGCCAGCAGCCAACTTCAGAGGACTGAAGCTTTCTTT.

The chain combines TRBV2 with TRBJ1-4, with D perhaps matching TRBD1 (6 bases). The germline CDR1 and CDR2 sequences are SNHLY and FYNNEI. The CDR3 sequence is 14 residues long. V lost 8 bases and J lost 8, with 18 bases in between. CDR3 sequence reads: CASGDDWTVEKLFF. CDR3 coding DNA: TGTGCCAGCGGGGACGATTGGACAGTCGAAAAACTGTTTTTT.

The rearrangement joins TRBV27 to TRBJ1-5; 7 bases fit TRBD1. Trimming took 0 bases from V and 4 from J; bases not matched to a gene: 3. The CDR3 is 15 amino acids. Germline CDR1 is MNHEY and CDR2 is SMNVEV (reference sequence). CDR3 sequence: CASSLSTGSNQPQHF. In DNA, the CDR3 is TGTGCCAGCAGTTTATCGACAGGGAGTAATCAGCCCCAGCATTTT.

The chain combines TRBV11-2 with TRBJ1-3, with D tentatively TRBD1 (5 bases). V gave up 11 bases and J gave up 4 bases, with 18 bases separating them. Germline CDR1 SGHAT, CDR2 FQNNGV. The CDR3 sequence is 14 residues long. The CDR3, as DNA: TGTGCCTCCGGCAGGGTTTATAGGGGAAACACCATATATTTT. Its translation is CASGRVYRGNTIYF.

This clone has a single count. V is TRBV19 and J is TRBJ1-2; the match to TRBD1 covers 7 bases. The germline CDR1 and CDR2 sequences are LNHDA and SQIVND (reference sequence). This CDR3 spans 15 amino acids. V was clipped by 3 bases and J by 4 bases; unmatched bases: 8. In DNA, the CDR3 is TGTGCCAGTAGTATTAGGCCAGGGGGGACCTATGGCTACACCTTC. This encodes CASSIRPGGTYGYTF.

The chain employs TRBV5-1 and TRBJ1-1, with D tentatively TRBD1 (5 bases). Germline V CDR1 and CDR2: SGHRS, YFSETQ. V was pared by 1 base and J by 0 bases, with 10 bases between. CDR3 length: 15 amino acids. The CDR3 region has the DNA TGCGCCAGCAGCTTGACCGGGGGGGTGAACACTGAAGCTTTCTTT. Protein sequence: CASSLTGGVNTEAFF.

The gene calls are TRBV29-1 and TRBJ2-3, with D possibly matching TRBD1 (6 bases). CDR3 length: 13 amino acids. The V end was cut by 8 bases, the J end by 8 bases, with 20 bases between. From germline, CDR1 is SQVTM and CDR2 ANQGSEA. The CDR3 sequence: CSFSGDNTITQYF. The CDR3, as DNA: TGCAGCTTCTCCGGGGACAACACAATTACGCAGTATTTT.

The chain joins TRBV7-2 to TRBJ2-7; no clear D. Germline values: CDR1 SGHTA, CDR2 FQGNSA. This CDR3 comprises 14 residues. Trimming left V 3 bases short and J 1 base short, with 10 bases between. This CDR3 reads CASSFHTVSYEQYF. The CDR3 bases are TGTGCCAGCAGCTTCCACACAGTGTCCTACGAGCAGTACTTC.

DNA for the CDR3: TGCAGCGTTGTCCAGGGACAATTTTTGGAGACCCAGTACTTC. Its translation is CSVVQGQFLETQYF. The J gene is TRBJ2-5, the V gene TRBV29-1, with a possible D match to TRBD1 (6 bases). V shed 4 bases and J shed 5 bases, with 17 bases lying between them. Per germline, CDR1 SQVTM and CDR2 ANQGSEA. The CDR3 consists of 14 residues.

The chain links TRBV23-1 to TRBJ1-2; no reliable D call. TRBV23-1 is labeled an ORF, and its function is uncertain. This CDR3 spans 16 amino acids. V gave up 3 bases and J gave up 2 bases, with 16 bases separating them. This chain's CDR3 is CASSHVRTGKNYGYTF. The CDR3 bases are TGCGCCAGCAGTCACGTTCGGACCGGGAAAAACTATGGCTACACCTTC.

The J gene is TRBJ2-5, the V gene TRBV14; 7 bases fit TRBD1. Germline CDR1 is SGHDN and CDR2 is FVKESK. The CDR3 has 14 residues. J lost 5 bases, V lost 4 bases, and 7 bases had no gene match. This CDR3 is CASSPRQGLETQYF. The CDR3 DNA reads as TGTGCCAGCAGCCCAAGACAGGGTCTGGAGACCCAGTACTTC.

The CDR3: CASSLLQGDYEQYF. In nucleotides, the CDR3 is TGCGCCAGCAGCTTGCTACAGGGGGACTACGAGCAGTACTTC. The V gene is TRBV5-1, the J gene TRBJ2-7; TRBD1 agrees at 8 bases. CDR3 length equals 14 residues. Unmatched junction bases numbered 3, after V lost 1 base and J lost 3 bases. In germline, CDR1 is SGHRS, CDR2 YFSETQ.

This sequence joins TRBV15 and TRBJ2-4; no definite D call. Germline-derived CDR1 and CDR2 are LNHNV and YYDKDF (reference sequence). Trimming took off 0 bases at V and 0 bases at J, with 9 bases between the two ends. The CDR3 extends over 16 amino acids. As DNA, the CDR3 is TGTGCCACCAGCAGAGATCTACGAGAAGCCAAAAACATTCAGTACTTC. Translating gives CATSRDLREAKNIQYF.

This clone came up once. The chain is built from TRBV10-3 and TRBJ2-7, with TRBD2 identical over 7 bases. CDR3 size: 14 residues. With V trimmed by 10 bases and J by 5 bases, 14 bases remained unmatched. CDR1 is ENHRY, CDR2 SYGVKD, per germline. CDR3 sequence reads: CASKRGLGSNEQYF. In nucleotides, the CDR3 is TGTGCCAGCAAGCGGGGTTTGGGTAGCAACGAGCAGTACTTC.

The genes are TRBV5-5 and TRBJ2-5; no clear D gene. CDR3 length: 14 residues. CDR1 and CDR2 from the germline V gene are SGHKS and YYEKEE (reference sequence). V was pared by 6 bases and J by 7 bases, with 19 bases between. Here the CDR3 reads CASTRTKGSGTQYF. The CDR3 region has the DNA TGTGCCAGCACCCGTACCAAAGGCTCGGGGACCCAGTACTTC.

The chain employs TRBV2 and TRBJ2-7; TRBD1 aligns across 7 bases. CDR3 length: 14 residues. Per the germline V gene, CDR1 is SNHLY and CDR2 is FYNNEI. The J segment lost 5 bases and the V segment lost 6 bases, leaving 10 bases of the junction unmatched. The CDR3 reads CASRDTGVSDEQYF. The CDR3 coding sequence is TGTGCCAGCAGAGATACAGGGGTTAGCGACGAGCAGTACTTC.

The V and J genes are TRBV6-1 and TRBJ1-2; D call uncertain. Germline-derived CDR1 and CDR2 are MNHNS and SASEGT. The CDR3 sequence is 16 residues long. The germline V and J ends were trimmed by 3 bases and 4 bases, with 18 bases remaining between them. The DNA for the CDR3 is TGTGCCAGCAGTGACCTCTGGCAGGCAGCAATCTATGGCTACACCTTC. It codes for CASSDLWQAAIYGYTF.

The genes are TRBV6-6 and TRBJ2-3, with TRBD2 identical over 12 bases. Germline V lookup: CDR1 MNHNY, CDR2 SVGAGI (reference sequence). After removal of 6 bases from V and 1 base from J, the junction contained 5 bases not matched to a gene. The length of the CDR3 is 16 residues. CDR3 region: CASRLLAGGGTDTQYF. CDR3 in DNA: TGTGCCAGCAGACTACTAGCGGGAGGAGGCACAGATACGCAGTATTTT.

The CDR3 bases are TGTGCCAGCTCCCTAGCGGGGGGGCCGCGCTACAATGAGCAGTTCTTC. This encodes CASSLAGGPRYNEQFF. The chain couples TRBV2 to TRBJ2-1, with TRBD2 matching 12 bases. The V gene end was trimmed by 8 bases and the J gene end by 3 bases; junction bases not matched to a gene: 8. This CDR3 spans 16 amino acids. Per germline, CDR1 SNHLY and CDR2 FYNNEI. Drawing the rest from reference TRBV2 and TRBJ2-1, the complete variable domain is EPEVTQTPSHQVTQMGQEVILRCVPISNHLYFYWYRQILGQKVEFLVSFYNNEISEKSEIFDDQFSVERPDGSNFTLKIRSTKLEDSAMYFCASSLAGGPRYNEQFFGPGTRLTVL.

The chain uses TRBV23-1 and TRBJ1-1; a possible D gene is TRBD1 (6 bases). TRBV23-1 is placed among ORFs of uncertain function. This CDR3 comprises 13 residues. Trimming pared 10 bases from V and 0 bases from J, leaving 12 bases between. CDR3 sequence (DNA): TGCGCCACCCAAGGGGGAGTGAACACTGAAGCTTTCTTT. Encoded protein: CATQGGVNTEAFF.

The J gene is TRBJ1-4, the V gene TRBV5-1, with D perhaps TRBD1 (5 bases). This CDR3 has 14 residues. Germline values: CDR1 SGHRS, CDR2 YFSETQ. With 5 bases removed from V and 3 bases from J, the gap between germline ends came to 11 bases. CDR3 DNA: TGCGCCAGCAGGGAAGGGGCCTCTAATGAAAAACTGTTTTTT. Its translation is CASREGASNEKLFF.

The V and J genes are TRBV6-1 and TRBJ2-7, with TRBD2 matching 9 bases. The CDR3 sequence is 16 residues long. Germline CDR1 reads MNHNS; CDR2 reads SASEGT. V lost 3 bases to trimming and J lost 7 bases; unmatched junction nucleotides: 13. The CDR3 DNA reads TGTGCCAGCAGTGATCCCCTTCGCGGGAGGGCCGGGGAGCAGTACTTC. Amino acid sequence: CASSDPLRGRAGEQYF.

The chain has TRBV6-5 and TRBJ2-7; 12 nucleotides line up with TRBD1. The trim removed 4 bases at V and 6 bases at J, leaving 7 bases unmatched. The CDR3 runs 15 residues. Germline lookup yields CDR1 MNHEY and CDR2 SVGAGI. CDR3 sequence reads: CASSSAGTGGREQYF. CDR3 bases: TGTGCCAGCAGTTCCGCCGGGACAGGGGGCCGCGAGCAGTACTTC.